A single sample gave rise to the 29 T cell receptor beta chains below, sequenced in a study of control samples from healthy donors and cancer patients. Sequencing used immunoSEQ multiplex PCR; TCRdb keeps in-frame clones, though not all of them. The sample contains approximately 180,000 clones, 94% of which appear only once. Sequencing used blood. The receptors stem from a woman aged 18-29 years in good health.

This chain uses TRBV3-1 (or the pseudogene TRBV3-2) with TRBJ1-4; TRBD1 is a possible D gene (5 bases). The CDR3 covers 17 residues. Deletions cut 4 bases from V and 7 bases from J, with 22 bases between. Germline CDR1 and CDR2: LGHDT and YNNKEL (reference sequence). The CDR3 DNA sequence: TGTGCCAGCAGCCGGGGACCCTACTCGGCGTTAAGTGAAAAACTGTTTTTT. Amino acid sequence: CASSRGPYSALSEKLFF.

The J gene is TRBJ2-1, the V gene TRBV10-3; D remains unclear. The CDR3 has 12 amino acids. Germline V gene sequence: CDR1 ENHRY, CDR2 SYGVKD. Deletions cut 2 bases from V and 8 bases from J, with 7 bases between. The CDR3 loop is CAISEVSDEQFF. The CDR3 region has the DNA TGTGCCATCAGTGAGGTCAGCGATGAGCAGTTCTTC.

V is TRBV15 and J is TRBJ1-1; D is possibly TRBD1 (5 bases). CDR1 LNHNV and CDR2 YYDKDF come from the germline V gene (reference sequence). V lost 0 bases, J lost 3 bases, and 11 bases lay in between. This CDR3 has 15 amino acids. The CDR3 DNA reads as TGTGCCACCAGCAGAGATCGCGGGGGGTACACTGAAGCTTTCTTT. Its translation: CATSRDRGGYTEAFF.

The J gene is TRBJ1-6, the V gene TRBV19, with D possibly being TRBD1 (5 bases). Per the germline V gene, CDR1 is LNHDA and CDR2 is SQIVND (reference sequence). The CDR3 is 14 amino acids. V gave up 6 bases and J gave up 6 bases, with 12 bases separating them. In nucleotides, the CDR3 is TGTGCCAGTAGCATAATGGGGGGTAATTCACCCCTCCACTTT. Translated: CASSIMGGNSPLHF.

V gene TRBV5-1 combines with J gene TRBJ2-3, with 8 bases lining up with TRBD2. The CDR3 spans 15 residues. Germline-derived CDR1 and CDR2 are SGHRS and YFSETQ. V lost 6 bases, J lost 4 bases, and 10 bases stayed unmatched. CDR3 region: CASTTWPSGSDTQYF. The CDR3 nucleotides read TGCGCCAGCACCACTTGGCCTAGCGGGTCAGATACGCAGTATTTT.

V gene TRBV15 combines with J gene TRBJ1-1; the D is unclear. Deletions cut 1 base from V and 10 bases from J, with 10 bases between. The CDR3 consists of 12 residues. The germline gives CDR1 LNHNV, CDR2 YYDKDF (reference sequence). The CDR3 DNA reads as TGTGCCACCAGCAGAGCCACGGGGAGAGCTTTCTTT. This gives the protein CATSRATGRAFF.

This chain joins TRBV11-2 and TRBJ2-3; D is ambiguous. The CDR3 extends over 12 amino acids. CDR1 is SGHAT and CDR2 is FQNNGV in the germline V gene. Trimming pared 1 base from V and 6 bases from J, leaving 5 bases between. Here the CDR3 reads CASSLVRDTQYF. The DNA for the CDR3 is TGTGCCAGCAGCTTAGTCCGTGATACGCAGTATTTT.

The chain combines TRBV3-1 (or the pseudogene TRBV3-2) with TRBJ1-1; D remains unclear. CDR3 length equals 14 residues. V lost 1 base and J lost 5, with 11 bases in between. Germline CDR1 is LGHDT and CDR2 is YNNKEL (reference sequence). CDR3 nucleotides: TGTGCCAGCAGCCAAGGTTACGCGTTGACTGAAGCTTTCTTT. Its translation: CASSQGYALTEAFF.

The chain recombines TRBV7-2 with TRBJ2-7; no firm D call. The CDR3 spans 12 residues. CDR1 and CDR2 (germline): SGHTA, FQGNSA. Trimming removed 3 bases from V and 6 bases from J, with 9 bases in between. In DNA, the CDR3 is TGTGCCAGCAGCTTCAAGGCCCGCGAGCAGTACTTC. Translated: CASSFKAREQYF.

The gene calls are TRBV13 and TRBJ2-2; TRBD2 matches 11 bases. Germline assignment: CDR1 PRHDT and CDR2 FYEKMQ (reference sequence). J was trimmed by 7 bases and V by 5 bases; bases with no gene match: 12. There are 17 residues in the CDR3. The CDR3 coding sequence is TGTGCCAGCAGCAGTAAATATAGCGGGAGGGCCCTCGGGGAGCTGTTTTTT. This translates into CASSSKYSGRALGELFF.

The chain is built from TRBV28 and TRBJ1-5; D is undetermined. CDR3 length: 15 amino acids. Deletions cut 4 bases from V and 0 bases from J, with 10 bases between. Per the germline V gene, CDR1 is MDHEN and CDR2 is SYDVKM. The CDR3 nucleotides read TGTGCCAGCAGTTGGTACAGCGATAGCAATCAGCCCCAGCATTTT. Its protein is CASSWYSDSNQPQHF.

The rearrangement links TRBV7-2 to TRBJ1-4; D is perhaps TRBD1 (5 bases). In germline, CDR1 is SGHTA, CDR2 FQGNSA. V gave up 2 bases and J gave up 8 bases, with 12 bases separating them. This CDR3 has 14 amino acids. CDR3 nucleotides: TGTGCCAGCAGCTTAAGGCAGGGTGAGGAAAAACTGTTTTTT. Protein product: CASSLRQGEEKLFF.

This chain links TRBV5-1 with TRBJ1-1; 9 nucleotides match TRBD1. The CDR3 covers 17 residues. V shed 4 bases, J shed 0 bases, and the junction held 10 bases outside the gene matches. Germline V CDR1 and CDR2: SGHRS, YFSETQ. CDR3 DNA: TGCGCCAGCAGCATCTCCGGGACAGGGCGCATGAACACTGAAGCTTTCTTT. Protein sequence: CASSISGTGRMNTEAFF.

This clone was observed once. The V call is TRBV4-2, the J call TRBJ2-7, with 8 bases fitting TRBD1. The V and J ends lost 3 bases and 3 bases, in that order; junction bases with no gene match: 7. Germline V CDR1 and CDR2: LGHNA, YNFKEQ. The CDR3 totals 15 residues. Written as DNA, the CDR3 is TGTGCCAGCAGCCAGCCTCTGGGACAGGTCTACGAGCAGTACTTC. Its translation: CASSQPLGQVYEQYF.

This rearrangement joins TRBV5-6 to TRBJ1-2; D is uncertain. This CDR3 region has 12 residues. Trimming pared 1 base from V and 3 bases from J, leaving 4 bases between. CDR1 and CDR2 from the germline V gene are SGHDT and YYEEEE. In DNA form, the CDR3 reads TGTGCCAGCAGCTTGACTGACTATGGCTACACCTTC. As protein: CASSLTDYGYTF.

The CDR3 sequence is CAIRRQGADGGFF. The CDR3 DNA reads as TGTGCCATCAGACGACAGGGGGCGGACGGTGGTTTCTTT. The chain combines TRBV10-3 with TRBJ1-1, with 10 nucleotides matching TRBD1. J lost 13 bases, V lost 6 bases, and 11 bases had no gene match. Germline loops: CDR1 ENHRY, CDR2 SYGVKD. This CDR3 is built from 13 residues.

Written as DNA, the CDR3 is TGTGCCAGCATTCGTAGAACCGAGGGGGAGCAGCCCCAGCATTTT. Amino acids: CASIRRTEGEQPQHF. This chain links TRBV28 with TRBJ1-5; D might be TRBD1 (6 bases). The V gene lost 7 bases and the J gene lost 7 bases, with 20 bases spanning the gap. The germline V gene encodes CDR1 MDHEN and CDR2 SYDVKM. The CDR3 runs 15 residues.

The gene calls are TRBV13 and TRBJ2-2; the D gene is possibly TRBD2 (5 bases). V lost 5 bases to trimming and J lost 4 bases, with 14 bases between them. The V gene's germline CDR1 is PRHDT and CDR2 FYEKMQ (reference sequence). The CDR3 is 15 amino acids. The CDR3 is CASSPNRGGTGELFF. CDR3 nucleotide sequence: TGTGCCAGCAGCCCCAATAGAGGAGGCACCGGGGAGCTGTTTTTT.

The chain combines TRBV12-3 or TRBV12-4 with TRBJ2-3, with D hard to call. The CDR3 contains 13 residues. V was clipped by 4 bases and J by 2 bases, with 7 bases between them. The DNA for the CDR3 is TGTGCCAGCAGTTACACCCACACAGATACGCAGTATTTT. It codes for CASSYTHTDTQYF.

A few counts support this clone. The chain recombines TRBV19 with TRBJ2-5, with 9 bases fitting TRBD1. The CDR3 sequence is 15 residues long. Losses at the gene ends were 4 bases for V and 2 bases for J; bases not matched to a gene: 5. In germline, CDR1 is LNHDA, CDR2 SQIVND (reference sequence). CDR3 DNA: TGTGCCAGTAGTAGACAGGGGGTCGCTCAAGAGACCCAGTACTTC. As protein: CASSRQGVAQETQYF.

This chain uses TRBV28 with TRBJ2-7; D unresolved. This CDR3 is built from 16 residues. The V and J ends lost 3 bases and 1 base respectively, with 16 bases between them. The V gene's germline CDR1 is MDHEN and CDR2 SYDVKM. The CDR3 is CASSLYESADSYEQYF. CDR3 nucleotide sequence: TGTGCCAGCAGTTTGTATGAATCGGCGGATTCCTACGAGCAGTACTTC.

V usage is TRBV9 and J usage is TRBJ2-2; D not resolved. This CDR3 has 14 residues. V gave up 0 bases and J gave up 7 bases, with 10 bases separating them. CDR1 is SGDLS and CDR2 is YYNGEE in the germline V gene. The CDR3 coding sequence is TGTGCCAGCAGCGTAGGGGGATTCGGCGGGGAGCTGTTTTTT. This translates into CASSVGGFGGELFF. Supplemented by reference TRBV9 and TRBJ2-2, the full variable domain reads DSGVTQTPKHLITATGQRVTLRCSPRSGDLSVYWYQQSLDQGLQFLIQYYNGEERAKGNILERFSAQQFPDLHSELNLSSLELGDSALYFCASSVGGFGGELFFGEGSRLTVL.

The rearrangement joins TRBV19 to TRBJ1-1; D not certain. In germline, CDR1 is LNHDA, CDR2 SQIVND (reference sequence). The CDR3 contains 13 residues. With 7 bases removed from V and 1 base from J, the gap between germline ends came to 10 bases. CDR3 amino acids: CASNARRNTEAFF. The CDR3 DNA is TGTGCCAGTAACGCGCGGCGGAACACTGAAGCTTTCTTT.

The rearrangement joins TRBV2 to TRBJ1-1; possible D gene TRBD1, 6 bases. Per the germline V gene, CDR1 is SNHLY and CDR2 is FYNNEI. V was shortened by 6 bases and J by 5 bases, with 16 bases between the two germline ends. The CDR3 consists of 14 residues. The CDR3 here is CASRETEGVTEAFF. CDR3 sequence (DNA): TGTGCCAGCAGGGAGACTGAGGGGGTTACTGAAGCTTTCTTT.

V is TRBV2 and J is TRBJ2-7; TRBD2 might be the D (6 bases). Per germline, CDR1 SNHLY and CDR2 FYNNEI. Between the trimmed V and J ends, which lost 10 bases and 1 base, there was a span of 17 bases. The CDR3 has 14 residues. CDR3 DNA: TGTGCCATACGACCGCGGGACGATTCCTACGAGCAGTACTTC. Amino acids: CAIRPRDDSYEQYF.

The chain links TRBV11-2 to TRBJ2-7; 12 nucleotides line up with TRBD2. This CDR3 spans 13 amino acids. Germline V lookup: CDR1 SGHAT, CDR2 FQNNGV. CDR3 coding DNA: TGTTCTTCCAGGACTAGCGGGGTCTACGAGCAGTACTTC. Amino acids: CSSRTSGVYEQYF.

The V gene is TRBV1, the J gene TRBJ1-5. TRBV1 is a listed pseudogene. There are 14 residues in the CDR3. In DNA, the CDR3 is TGCACCAGCAGCCAAGATATGAGCAATCAGCCCCAGCATTTT. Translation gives CTSSQDMSNQPQHF.

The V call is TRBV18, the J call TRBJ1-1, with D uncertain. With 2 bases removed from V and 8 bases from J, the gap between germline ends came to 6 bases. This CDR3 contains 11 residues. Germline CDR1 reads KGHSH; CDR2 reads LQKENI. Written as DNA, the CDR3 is TGTGCCAGCTCACCAGAGACAGAAGCTTTCTTT. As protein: CASSPETEAFF.

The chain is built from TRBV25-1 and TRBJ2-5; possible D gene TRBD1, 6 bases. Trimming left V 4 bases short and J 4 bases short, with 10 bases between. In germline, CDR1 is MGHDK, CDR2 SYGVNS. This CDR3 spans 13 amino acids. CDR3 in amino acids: CASSVGAGETQYF. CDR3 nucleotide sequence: TGTGCCAGCAGTGTGGGGGCCGGAGAGACCCAGTACTTC.